Listed here are 3 T cell receptor beta chains from one sample, sequenced in a study of T cells in localized non-small cell lung cancer. Data came from immunoSEQ multiplex PCR; TCRdb stores just in-frame clones and leaves some out. The repertoire has more than 15,000 clones, 80% to 90% of them found once; the top ten carry approximately 23%. This material consisted of peripheral blood, taken before any cancer treatment. The receptors derive from a male donor aged 60 or over with stage I lung adenocarcinoma.

The chain recombines TRBV6-5 with TRBJ2-2; no clear D. Germline assignment: CDR1 MNHEY and CDR2 SVGAGI. This CDR3 has 13 amino acids. With 2 bases removed from V and 0 bases from J, the gap between germline ends came to 1 base. CDR3 region: CASSYANTGELFF. In DNA form, the CDR3 reads TGTGCCAGCAGTTACGCGAACACCGGGGAGCTGTTTTTT.

V is TRBV11-2 and J is TRBJ1-1; D is perhaps TRBD1 (6 bases). CDR1 and CDR2 from the germline V gene are SGHAT and FQNNGV. The CDR3 loop spans 14 amino acids. V was cut by 6 bases and J by 10 bases, with 21 bases left in between. The CDR3 coding sequence is TGTGCCAGCAGTCCACTACAGGGTGTCCGGGGAGCTTTCTTT. This codes for CASSPLQGVRGAFF.

This clone appeared a single time. V usage is TRBV29-1 and J usage is TRBJ2-5; the match to TRBD1 covers 11 bases. V lost 7 bases and J lost 7; bases outside the gene matches: 5. The length of the CDR3 is 12 residues. Germline-derived CDR1 and CDR2 are SQVTM and ANQGSEA. The CDR3 region is CSGTGGAGTQYF. The CDR3 DNA reads as TGCAGCGGGACAGGGGGCGCGGGGACCCAGTACTTC.